Presented here are 12 T cell receptor beta chains from one specimen sequenced in a study of blood T cell repertoires in COVID-19. TCRdb keeps only in-frame clones here, not all; method: immunoSEQ multiplex PCR. The sample shows approximately 74,000 clones, roughly 90% of them seen only once. The sequenced sample consisted of peripheral blood. These receptors came from a woman in her sixties with acute or convalescent COVID-19.

This clone was detected once. The V and J genes are TRBV5-1 and TRBJ2-2, with no clear D. V lost 1 base to trimming and J lost 2 bases, with 12 bases between them. Germline CDR1 and CDR2: SGHRS and YFSETQ. This CDR3 has 16 amino acids. The CDR3 is CASSLLTATNTGELFF. The CDR3 DNA sequence: TGCGCCAGCAGCTTGCTCACAGCTACTAACACCGGGGAGCTGTTTTTT.

The chain combines TRBV11-2 with TRBJ2-1; 13 nucleotides line up with TRBD2. The CDR3 has 17 amino acids. The germline V gene has CDR1 SGHAT and CDR2 FQNNGV. With 5 bases clipped from V and 8 bases from J, the junction kept 12 bases outside the gene matches. CDR3 loop: CASSLIPGTSGVHEQFF. CDR3 nucleotides: TGTGCCAGCAGCCTAATACCCGGGACTAGCGGGGTCCATGAGCAGTTCTTC.

The V and J genes are TRBV11-3 and TRBJ2-3, with D possibly TRBD2 on 5 matching bases. This CDR3 has 16 residues. Trimming took 5 bases from V and 2 from J, leaving 17 bases between them. The V gene's germline CDR1 is SGHNT and CDR2 YENEEA. The CDR3 nucleotides read TGTGCCAGCAGCCCGGGGTTAACAGATCTCACAGATACGCAGTATTTT. Translating it yields CASSPGLTDLTDTQYF.

This chain uses TRBV4-3 with TRBJ2-1, with D maybe TRBD2 (5 bases). Germline CDR1 LGHNA, CDR2 YSLEER. The V gene lost 5 bases and the J gene lost 6 bases, with 23 bases spanning the gap. CDR3 length: 17 amino acids. CDR3 in amino acids: CASSTAITEWRANEQFF. The CDR3 DNA follows: TGCGCCAGCAGCACTGCCATCACTGAATGGCGGGCCAATGAGCAGTTCTTC.

The rearrangement links TRBV3-1 (or the pseudogene TRBV3-2) to TRBJ1-4, with 10 bases identical to TRBD1. The CDR3 is 15 amino acids. The junction had 5 bases not matched to a gene; V was cut back by 4 bases and J by 6 bases. Germline CDR1 and CDR2: LGHDT and YNNKEL (reference sequence). The CDR3 region has the DNA TGTGCCAGCAGCCCCCGAGGGACAGGGGATGAAAAACTGTTTTTT. Protein sequence: CASSPRGTGDEKLFF.

The V and J genes are TRBV20-1 and TRBJ1-1; D ambiguous. CDR1 DFQATT and CDR2 SNEGSKA come from the germline V gene (reference sequence). This CDR3 is built from 15 residues. V dropped 3 bases and J dropped 1 base, with 15 bases sitting between them. CDR3 bases: TGCAGTGCTAGTCCCCTCCGGGGTGGGAACACTGAAGCTTTCTTT. Amino acid sequence: CSASPLRGGNTEAFF.

J is TRBJ1-5 and V is TRBV4-1; no reliable D call. V was cut by 4 bases and J by 6 bases, with 22 bases left in between. CDR1 is MGHRA, CDR2 YSYEKL, per germline. This CDR3 is built from 17 residues. CDR3: CASSPGWARVSGQPQHF. The CDR3 DNA follows: TGCGCCAGCAGCCCTGGGTGGGCGAGGGTCTCTGGTCAGCCCCAGCATTTT.

This chain links TRBV7-9 with TRBJ2-1, with 7 bases fitting TRBD2. Per the germline V gene, CDR1 is SEHNR and CDR2 is FQNEAQ (reference sequence). The CDR3 consists of 15 residues. V lost 2 bases, J lost 4 bases, and 5 bases stayed unmatched. As DNA, the CDR3 is TGTGCCAGCAGCTTAAATAGCGGGCCTTACAATGAGCAGTTCTTC. Its translation: CASSLNSGPYNEQFF.

This chain links TRBV10-3 with TRBJ2-1, with TRBD1 matching 9 bases. V shed 0 bases and J 8 bases; nucleotides not matched to a gene: 8. Germline V lookup: CDR1 ENHRY, CDR2 SYGVKD. There are 16 residues in the CDR3. CDR3 in amino acids: CAISESGTGTQYEQFF. As DNA, the CDR3 is TGTGCCATCAGTGAGTCGGGGACAGGGACCCAATATGAGCAGTTCTTC.

The V call is TRBV6-4, the J call TRBJ2-2, with a weak D call TRBD2 (5 bases). V dropped 6 bases and J dropped 4 bases, with 12 bases sitting between them. This CDR3 is built from 14 residues. CDR1 MRHNA and CDR2 SNTAGT come from the germline V gene. The CDR3 DNA sequence: TGTGCCAGCAGGCCTCTAGCACGCACCGGGGAGCTGTTTTTT. It is translated as CASRPLARTGELFF.

This clone was seen just once. The chain joins TRBV7-7 to TRBJ2-5; perhaps TRBD2 as D (6 bases). The CDR3 extends over 15 amino acids. Trimming took 2 bases from V and 5 from J, leaving 15 bases between them. Germline CDR1 SSHAT, CDR2 FNYEAQ (reference sequence). The CDR3 loop is CASSLSNQAGETQYF. The CDR3 DNA reads TGTGCCAGCAGCTTAAGCAATCAGGCGGGGGAGACCCAGTACTTC.

The rearrangement links TRBV15 to TRBJ1-2; TRBD1 agrees at 10 bases. Germline-derived CDR1 and CDR2 are LNHNV and YYDKDF (reference sequence). This CDR3 comprises 18 residues. V dropped 0 bases and J dropped 2; count of bases not matched to a gene: 9. CDR3 region: CATSRDGRGTGENYGYTF. CDR3 bases: TGTGCCACCAGCAGAGATGGTAGAGGGACAGGGGAGAACTATGGCTACACCTTC. The variable domain in full, completed from reference TRBV15 and TRBJ1-2, reads DAMVIQNPRYQVTQFGKPVTLSCSQTLNHNVMYWYQQKSSQAPKLLFHYYDKDFNNEADTPDNFQSRRPNTSFCFLDIRSPGLGDTAMYLCATSRDGRGTGENYGYTFGSGTRLTVV.